This is a list of T cell receptor beta chains from one sample in a study of CXCR3-negative and CXCR3-positive naive CD8 T cells. TCRdb derives one entry per CDR3 protein from the 5' RACE reads, leaving out DNA. The sample includes over 95,000 distinct CDR3 sequences. The material sequenced was naive CXCR3+ CD8+ T cells from blood. These TCRs come from a human donor in good health. Some clones in this sample may be carry-over from other donors' samples. The CDR3 runs from the conserved cysteine through the conserved F or W.

V	length	J	CDR3
TRBV28	18	TRBJ2-1	CASSSPRAGGPLSNEQFF
TRBV10-1	14	TRBJ1-1	CASSESRGGTEAFF
TRBV19	14	TRBJ2-7	CASSMAGGAYEQYF
TRBV24-1	14	TRBJ2-1	CATSDRQGHGEQFF
TRBV28	18	TRBJ2-1	CASRLLAGGSVSYNEQLF
TRBV28	13	TRBJ2-2	CASPDRDTGELFF
TRBV2	22	TRBJ1-6	CASSEENRVQGGMIFYNSPLHF
TRBV7-3	15	TRBJ2-5	CASSLGGGSQETQYF
TRBV12-3/TRBV12-4	16	TRBJ2-1	CATSHLLADPGEEQFF
TRBV7-9	12	TRBJ2-7	CASRRLPYEQYF
TRBV12-3/TRBV12-4	15	TRBJ2-1	CASSLTVSSYNEQFF
TRBV4-3	15	TRBJ2-7	CASSQSRAGINEQYF
TRBV20-1	14	TRBJ2-1	CSLSGVYSYNEQFF
TRBV9	16	TRBJ1-1	CASSHYDGSLNTEAFF
TRBV11-1	15	TRBJ2-7	CASSALAGPSYEQYF
TRBV9	16	TRBJ2-7	CASSPRAGSRFYEQYF